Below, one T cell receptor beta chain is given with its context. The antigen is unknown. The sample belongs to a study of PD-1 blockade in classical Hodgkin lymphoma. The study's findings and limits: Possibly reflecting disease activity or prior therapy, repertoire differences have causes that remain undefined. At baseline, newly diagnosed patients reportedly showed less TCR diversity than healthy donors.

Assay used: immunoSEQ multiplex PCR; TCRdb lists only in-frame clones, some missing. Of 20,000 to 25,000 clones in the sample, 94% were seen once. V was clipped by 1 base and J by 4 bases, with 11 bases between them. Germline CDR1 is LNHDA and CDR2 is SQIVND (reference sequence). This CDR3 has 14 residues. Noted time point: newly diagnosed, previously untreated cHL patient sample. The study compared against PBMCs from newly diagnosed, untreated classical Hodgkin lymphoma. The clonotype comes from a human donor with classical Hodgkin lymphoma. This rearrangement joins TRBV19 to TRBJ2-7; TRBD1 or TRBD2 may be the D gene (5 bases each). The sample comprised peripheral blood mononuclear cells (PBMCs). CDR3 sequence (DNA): TGTGCCAGTAGTATAGTGGGGCGCGGGTACGAGCAGTACTTC. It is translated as CASSIVGRGYEQYF.